Shown below are 5 T cell receptor beta chains from a single sample sequenced in a study of T cell responses to AZD1222 COVID-19 vaccine. Sequencing used immunoSEQ multiplex PCR; TCRdb keeps in-frame clones, though not all of them. The repertoire holds 120,000 to 150,000 clones, with around nine tenths as singletons. This sample comprised peripheral blood, obtained 28 days after the second AZD1222 dose. Receptors were obtained from an adult who received the AZD1222 COVID-19 vaccine.

This clone was seen a single time. The CDR3 sequence: CASRRDRESQETQYF. The DNA for the CDR3 is TGTGCCAGCAGAAGGGACAGGGAGAGTCAAGAGACCCAGTACTTC. This rearrangement joins TRBV6-5 to TRBJ2-5; TRBD1 matches at 9 bases. The V and J ends lost 6 bases and 2 bases, in that order; junction bases with no gene match: 7. The CDR3 is 15 amino acids. The germline gives CDR1 MNHEY, CDR2 SVGAGI.

The rearrangement joins TRBV6-4 to TRBJ2-2; D possibly corresponds to TRBD2 (6 bases). Between the trimmed V and J ends, which lost 6 bases and 3 bases, there was a span of 11 bases. The CDR3 covers 14 residues. The germline V gene has CDR1 MRHNA and CDR2 SNTAGT. The CDR3 sequence is CASSSGGDTGELFF. DNA for the CDR3: TGTGCCAGCAGCTCGGGCGGGGACACCGGGGAGCTGTTTTTT.

The V gene is TRBV5-5, the J gene TRBJ2-3; D perhaps matches TRBD2 (5 bases). From germline, CDR1 is SGHKS and CDR2 YYEKEE (reference sequence). V lost 0 bases and J lost 4, with 18 bases in between. This CDR3 has 17 amino acids. This CDR3 reads CASSLAGWLAGADTQYF. In nucleotides, the CDR3 is TGTGCCAGCAGCTTGGCCGGGTGGCTAGCTGGCGCAGATACGCAGTATTTT.

In nucleotides, the CDR3 is TGTGCCAGCTCACCAAGGGCGGGGGACAATGAGCAGTTCTTC. It translates to CASSPRAGDNEQFF. The V and J genes are TRBV18 and TRBJ2-1; 7 bases agree with TRBD2. The germline CDR1 and CDR2 sequences are KGHSH and LQKENI. This CDR3 comprises 14 residues. V lost 2 bases to trimming and J lost 5 bases; unmatched junction nucleotides: 3.

The chain combines TRBV7-9 with TRBJ2-2; D remains ambiguous. The CDR3 spans 12 residues. The germline V gene has CDR1 SEHNR and CDR2 FQNEAQ (reference sequence). With 3 bases removed from V and 9 bases from J, the gap between germline ends came to 8 bases. The CDR3 DNA reads as TGTGCCAGCAGCTTGGGTAAAAGGGAGCTGTTTTTT. This encodes CASSLGKRELFF.